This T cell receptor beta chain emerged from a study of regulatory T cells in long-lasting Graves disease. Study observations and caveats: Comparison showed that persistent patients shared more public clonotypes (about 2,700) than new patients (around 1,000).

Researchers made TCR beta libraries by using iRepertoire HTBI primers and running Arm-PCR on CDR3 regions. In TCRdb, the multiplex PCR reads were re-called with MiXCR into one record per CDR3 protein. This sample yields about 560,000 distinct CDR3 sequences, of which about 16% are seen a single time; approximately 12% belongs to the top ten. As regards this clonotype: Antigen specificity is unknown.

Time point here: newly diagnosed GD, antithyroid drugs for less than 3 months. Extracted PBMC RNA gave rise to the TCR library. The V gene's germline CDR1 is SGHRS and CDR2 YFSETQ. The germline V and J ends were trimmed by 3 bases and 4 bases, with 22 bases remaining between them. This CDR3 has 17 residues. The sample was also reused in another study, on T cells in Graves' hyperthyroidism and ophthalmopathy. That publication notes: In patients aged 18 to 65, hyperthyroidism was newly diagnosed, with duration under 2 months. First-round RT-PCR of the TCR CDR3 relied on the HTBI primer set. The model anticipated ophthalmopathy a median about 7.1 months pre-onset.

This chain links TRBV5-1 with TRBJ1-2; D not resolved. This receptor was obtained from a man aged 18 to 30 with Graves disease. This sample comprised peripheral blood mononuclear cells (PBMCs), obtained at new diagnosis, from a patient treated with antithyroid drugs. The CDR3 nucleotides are TGCGCCAGCAGCTCAGATACCTTGCTGCGGAGTGTCTATGGCTACACCTTC. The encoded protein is CASSSDTLLRSVYGYTF. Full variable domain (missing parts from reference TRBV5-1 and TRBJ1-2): KAGVTQTPRYLIKTRGQQVTLSCSPISGHRSVSWYQQTPGQGLQFLFEYFSETQRNKGNFPGRFSGRQFSNSRSEMNVSTLELGDSALYLCASSSDTLLRSVYGYTFGSGTRLTVV.